This entry lists 6 T cell receptor beta chains sequenced from one sample in a study of cytomegalovirus exposure and HLA in healthy donors. In the PCR, 60 Vbeta and 13 Jbeta primers were used. Profiling relied on immunoSEQ multiplex PCR, and the TCRdb table lists in-frame clones only, not all of them. Among around 200,000 clones listed, approximately 84% were seen once. Sequencing was carried out using PBMCs. These receptors came from a man aged 50 to 59 in good health and CMV-seronegative.

The CDR3 region has the DNA TGCGCCAGCAGCTTATGGACAGGGGCGAACACTGAAGCTTTCTTT. It codes for CASSLWTGANTEAFF. This chain joins TRBV5-1 and TRBJ1-1; TRBD1 aligns across 9 bases. Germline assignment: CDR1 SGHRS and CDR2 YFSETQ. This CDR3 has 15 amino acids. After removal of 2 bases from V and 1 base from J, the junction contained 3 bases not matched to a gene.

This clone appeared once. The rearrangement joins TRBV9 to TRBJ2-6, with TRBD2 matching 15 bases. V was clipped by 3 bases and J by 0 bases; unmatched bases: 4. Germline CDR1 and CDR2: SGDLS and YYNGEE. The CDR3 covers 19 residues. CDR3 loop: CASSDGLAGGPSGANVLTF. The CDR3 nucleotides read TGTGCCAGCAGCGATGGACTAGCGGGGGGGCCCTCTGGGGCCAACGTCCTGACTTTC.

In this sample, this clone turned up a few times. This chain joins TRBV4-1 and TRBJ2-7; perhaps TRBD2 as D (6 bases). Germline assignment: CDR1 MGHRA and CDR2 YSYEKL. V was clipped by 6 bases and J by 3 bases, with 12 bases between them. The CDR3 extends over 13 amino acids. The CDR3 DNA reads TGCGCCAGCAGTACTAGCCGGGGCTACGAGCAGTACTTC. It translates to CASSTSRGYEQYF.

This chain links TRBV19 with TRBJ1-5; 9 bases are a match to TRBD1. V lost 7 bases, J lost 0 bases, and 7 bases stayed unmatched. Germline CDR1 and CDR2: LNHDA and SQIVND (reference sequence). CDR3 length: 16 residues. The CDR3 DNA reads TGTGCCAGTAAGGGACAGGGTTTTTATAGCAATCAGCCCCAGCATTTT. Translating it yields CASKGQGFYSNQPQHF.

This clone is a singleton in its sample. This chain uses TRBV7-7 with TRBJ2-5; 7 bases agree with TRBD1. After removal of 5 bases from V and 5 bases from J, the junction contained 14 bases not matched to a gene. The CDR3 extends over 16 amino acids. Germline values: CDR1 SSHAT, CDR2 FNYEAQ (reference sequence). The CDR3 region is CASSQAGTAIGETQYF. In DNA form, the CDR3 reads TGTGCCAGCAGCCAGGCCGGGACAGCCATCGGGGAGACCCAGTACTTC.

This clone is a singleton in its sample. This chain joins TRBV5-6 and TRBJ2-3, with D possibly matching TRBD1 (5 bases). The CDR3 consists of 16 residues. Trimming took 3 bases from V and 3 from J, leaving 17 bases between them. CDR1 and CDR2 from the germline V gene are SGHDT and YYEEEE. The CDR3 sequence: CASSSLRGHNTDTQYF. CDR3 nucleotide sequence: TGTGCCAGCAGCTCGCTTAGGGGCCATAATACAGATACGCAGTATTTT. The full variable domain, in which reference TRBV5-6 and TRBJ2-3 provide the parts outside the CDR3, is DAGVTQSPTHLIKTRGQQVTLRCSPKSGHDTVSWYQQALGQGPQFIFQYYEEEERQRGNFPDRFSGHQFPNYSSELNVNALLLGDSALYLCASSSLRGHNTDTQYFGPGTRLTVL.